This T cell receptor (beta chain) was retrieved from a study of blood T cell repertoires in COVID-19. Study context: From the United States, Italy and Spain came samples of acute and convalescent COVID-19. T cells, B-cell-depleted T cells, or PBMCs supplied cDNA or gDNA.

Per the original data handling: Reference gene primers were amplified, and this amplification served to estimate nucleated cell counts. The assay was immunoSEQ multiplex PCR, and TCRdb's table has in-frame clones only and misses some. Clonal size and the V and J genes are those of that table, whereas D and trimming came from the DNA. The profile shows roughly 120,000 clones, 86% of them singletons. This CDR3 comprises 16 residues. The V gene's germline CDR1 is SGHVS and CDR2 FNYEAQ. V gave up 0 bases and J gave up 7 bases; unmatched junction bases: 8. The source of this sequence is a man in his sixties or seventies who had recovered from COVID-19. The gene calls are TRBV7-6 and TRBJ2-3, with 9 bases aligning to TRBD2. The material sequenced was peripheral blood. In DNA form, the CDR3 reads TGTGCCAGCAGCTTAGCCGGCGGGGGGGCTGTCTATACGCAGTATTTT. Its translation is CASSLAGGGAVYTQYF.